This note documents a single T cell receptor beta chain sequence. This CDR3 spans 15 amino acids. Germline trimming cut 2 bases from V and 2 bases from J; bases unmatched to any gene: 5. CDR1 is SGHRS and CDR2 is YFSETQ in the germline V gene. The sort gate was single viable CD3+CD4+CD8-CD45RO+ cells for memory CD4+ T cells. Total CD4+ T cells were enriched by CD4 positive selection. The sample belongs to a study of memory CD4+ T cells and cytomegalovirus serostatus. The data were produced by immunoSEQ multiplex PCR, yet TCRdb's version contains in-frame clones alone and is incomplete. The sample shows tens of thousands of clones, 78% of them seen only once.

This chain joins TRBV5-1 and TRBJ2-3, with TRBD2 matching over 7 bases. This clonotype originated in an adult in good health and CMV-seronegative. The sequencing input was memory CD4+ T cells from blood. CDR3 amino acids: CASSFRGVYTDTQYF. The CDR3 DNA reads TGCGCCAGCAGCTTTCGGGGGGTATACACAGATACGCAGTATTTT.